The present T cell receptor (beta chain) was sequenced within a study of CD8 T cells in Susac syndrome. Random hexamers were used to reverse transcribe an amount of roughly 0.5 to 1 ug RNA. Each CDR3 protein is one row after TCRdb ran MiXCR on the immunoSEQ multiplex PCR reads. Of about 130,000 distinct CDR3 sequences listed, over 90% are singletons. Germline values: CDR1 MGHRA, CDR2 YSYEKL. CDR3 length equals 14 residues. Trimming took 4 bases from V and 3 from J, leaving 11 bases between them. This TCR came from a human donor with multiple sclerosis. Sequenced input: CD8+ T cells from PBMCs. The chain employs TRBV4-1 and TRBJ2-3; D gene uncertain. This CDR3 is CASSPGFSTDTQYF. The CDR3 DNA sequence: TGCGCCAGCAGCCCCGGTTTTTCGACAGATACGCAGTATTTT.